This paragraph covers one TCR beta chain sequence. The data were taken from a study of T cell changes during pregnancy in multiple sclerosis. The table came from immunoSEQ multiplex PCR; TCRdb's copy has only in-frame clones and leaves some out. The sample includes 20,000 to 25,000 clones, roughly 84% of them seen just once. There are 14 residues in the CDR3. Germline CDR1 reads MNHEY; CDR2 reads SMNVEV (reference sequence). The V end was cut by 5 bases, the J end by 0 bases, with 8 bases between. The J gene is TRBJ2-1, the V gene TRBV27, with D perhaps matching TRBD2 (5 bases). Sequenced here: CD8+ T cells from peripheral blood mononuclear cells, sampled after pregnancy. The source is a female donor with multiple sclerosis, enrolled in a pregnancy study. The CDR3 region is CASSVANSYNEQFF. CDR3 nucleotide sequence: TGTGCCAGCAGTGTAGCGAACTCCTACAATGAGCAGTTCTTC.